This TCR beta chain was sequenced during a study of cytomegalovirus exposure and HLA in healthy donors (dated by TCRdb to about 2017). Concerning the study at large: An earlier analysis of some 600 of the donors reported 276 Gb of sequence data and around 120 million unique TCR beta sequences obtained from around 170 million T cells. The study aimed to test whether signatures of past pathogen exposure could be identified by cataloging public T cell receptors. The study combined high-throughput TCR immunosequencing, statistical association of individual TCRs with disease status, and machine learning to predict cytomegalovirus infection status. Rather than drawing on any new phenotypic data, the later analysis identified candidate immune exposures from TCR beta sequences and the way those sequences occurred across donors. A few DR-DQ haplotypes were handled as single units for association and clustering because linkage in the cohort was strong. An earlier analysis of several hundred of the donors used high-throughput TCR beta sequencing to judge whether each TCR beta V gene segment behaved as functional or pseudogenic. Of the roughly 390 genotyped donors, 65% to 90% were placed in the genetic ancestry cluster associated with self-reported Caucasian donors. All discovery cohort repertoires had been generated using a single sequencing platform. A separate validation cohort of 100 to 150 different subjects was used in addition to the approximately 610-subject first cohort. A later analysis re-examined previously published TCR beta repertoires from about 670 donors and added high-resolution HLA genotyping to investigate patterns of TCR occurrence. A later genetic analysis used genome-wide SNP genotypes for about three fifths of the 666 donors, treating that subset as a discovery cohort. The study profiled the T cell repertoires of under 700 subjects by immunosequencing and related them to cytomegalovirus serostatus. Both class I and class II loci were covered by HLA typing, at four-digit resolution. An early release covering roughly 580 HLA-typed donors comprised around 300 gigabases of sequencing data and around 85 million unique TCR sequences. Donor age, sex, ethnicity and CMV serostatus were compiled alongside the repertoire data. Among around 400 genotyped donors of the cohort, an average of around 240,000 unique TCR beta nucleotide sequences were sequenced per donor, roughly 20% of them non-productive. The number of typed donors differed by locus: about 620-630 for A, B, C, DRB1 and DQB1; 522 for DQA1; 606 for DPA1; and about 470 for DPB1. Broad study findings and their caveats: A cluster of highly shared sequence variants was judged likely to be a technical artifact of the sequencing pipeline. Over 15 rarely observed V segments, including chromosome 9 orphons, were excluded from the earlier analysis of several hundred of the donors because counts were too low. The authors suggested that the approach could potentially be extended to other disease states and immunological phenotypes. Several of the top co-occurrence clusters appeared to be linked to parvovirus B19, influenza, CMV and Epstein-Barr virus, according to a later analysis. A further reported finding was that TCR beta sequences accurately predicted the HLA-A and HLA-B alleles for most subjects in the first cohort. The classifier was reported to diagnose cytomegalovirus status with high specificity and sensitivity in both the original and validation cohorts. Three of the identified cytomegalovirus-associated TCR beta chains were confirmed in vitro to be specific for cytomegalovirus antigens. The study gave a list of some 150 TCR beta chains associated with cytomegalovirus. Roughly uniform sequencing depth across donors was assumed in presence/absence analyses, although this assumption may not hold. HLA typing was unavailable for some donors at each locus, so association tests used only the typed subset. A later analysis found that most CMV-associated TCR beta chains appeared HLA-restricted, with HLA associations seemingly driven largely by CMV exposure. Because the 87-base-pair reads could not distinguish some IMGT-functional V segments, including TRBV6-2 and TRBV6-3, those segments were excluded. Correlated functional status among segregating V segments might reflect linkage disequilibrium, but an unknown experimental factor could not be ruled out. In an earlier analysis of about 600 of the donors, most TCR beta V segments appeared in productive rearrangements about 87% or about 30% of the time, broadly matching IMGT annotations. A later analysis found that HLA-associated TCR beta chains were more clonally expanded and had lower generation probabilities than equally common non-associated chains. Strong co-occurrence of HLA alleles, especially DR and DQ, made assigning TCR associations to individual alleles difficult. A later analysis associated about 17,000 TCR beta sequences with specific HLA alleles at a false discovery rate of 0.05. Immune exposure information for the cohort was limited to CMV serostatus. According to a later genetic analysis, donors in an Asian-associated ancestry cluster had fewer N-insertions in productive TCRs than the roughly 670-donor mean. In this cohort, only TCR beta chains were sequenced, and detectable features were limited by the absence of alpha or paired-chain data. Across donors, most TCR sequences were observed very rarely, whereas some public TCRs were present in many individuals. A later genetic analysis associated a missense DCLRE1C variant with V-gene and J-gene trimming of TCR beta chains, and an independent cohort replicated the association. In a later analysis, the rate of TCR association differed among HLA loci, with DRB1 alleles having the most associated TCRs and HLA-C alleles having the fewest.

V is pruned by 2 bases and J by 2 bases, leaving 7 bases of the junction without a gene match. From a lookup of the germline V gene (reference sequence), CDR1 and CDR2 are GTSNPN and SVGIG. Inclusive of the bounding cysteine and phenylalanine, the CDR3 is 16 residues long. The only DNA kept is the CDR3, 48 bases in frame from the first base. Turning to this clone: Its antigen is unknown. Per-base qualities were not stored, and no clone one base away is much larger.

The cohort was made up of 650 to 700 healthy bone marrow donors. Cohort members were all nominally healthy when sampled, although unrecorded immune exposures were likely present. The donor was CMV seronegative and was included in the group of 352 seronegative cohort members. A peripheral blood sample was collected from each donor, and TCR beta sequencing was performed on peripheral blood mononuclear cells. Genomic DNA was extracted from the blood cell samples with the Qiagen DNeasy Blood Extraction Kit. The library was generated by the immunoSEQ multiplex PCR assay. For the multiplex PCR, a mixture combining 60 forward primers for TCR Vbeta segments and 13 reverse primers for TCR Jbeta segments was used. Amplification of the CDR3 region of rearranged TCR beta genes was performed with a multiplex PCR assay on genomic DNA. The amplified TCR beta libraries were sequenced on the Illumina HiSeq System as 87-base-pair reads. In the source study's methods: In a later analysis, roughly 80 million unique TCR beta chains were counted across the approximately 640 repertoires, and some 10 million of these chains were shared by at least two donors. A nearest-neighbor algorithm error-corrected the raw reads and collapsed the reads into unique sequences, merging closely related sequences to remove PCR and sequencing errors. To assign V, D and J gene segments, CDR3 sequences were aligned to IMGT reference sequences. For a sequence to be retained, a match of at least six nucleotides was required to both a V gene segment and a J gene segment. A rearrangement counted as productive if the CDR3 had no stop codons and remained in frame with V and J, and every other rearrangement counted as non-productive. CDR3 was defined by IMGT convention, running from the second conserved V-encoded cysteine to the conserved J-encoded phenylalanine. Sequences without an unambiguous match to a single V gene segment were excluded from the earlier analysis of several hundred of the donors. An earlier analysis of almost 600 of the donors classified V segments as functional when productive rearrangements were above 56.7% and as segregating when the standard deviation between donors was above 5%. A statistical classification framework was developed to diagnose cytomegalovirus status using the catalog of TCR beta chain sequences. A later analysis assigned V and J genes by comparing TCR nucleotide sequences with IMGT/GENE-DB human TR gene sequences. The TCRdist pipeline was used in a later analysis to assign CDR3 sequences and most-parsimonious VDJ recombination scenarios. In a later analysis, each TCR beta chain was defined by its CDR3 amino acid sequence together with its V-gene family, and reads lacking a unique V-gene family were excluded. A later analysis removed 592 highly shared, low-generation-probability nucleotide sequences to deal with suspected cross-contamination and a sequencing artifact. For each public chain, a later analysis derived a clonal expansion index from normalized ranks of inferred template counts within each repertoire. Generation probabilities in a later analysis came from a VDJ recombination model fitted to out-of-frame rearrangements, and those results were checked against IGoR. A later analysis scored TCR-TCR, TCR-HLA and TCR-CMV co-occurrence with hypergeometric tests, applying a repertoire-size bias correction to TCR pairs. A later analysis estimated false discovery rates by permuting HLA or CMV assignments 20 times. A later analysis grouped co-occurring TCRs with DBSCAN, adding TCRdist sequence similarity when clustering within HLA-allele-positive subsets. For co-occurrence clustering, repertoires with fewer than 30,000 or more than 120,000 public chains were excluded, along with a handful of repertoires with anomalous nucleotide sharing. In its TCRdb copy, this immuneACCESS table keeps in-frame sequences only and misses some clones. Where compared with another copy, unresolved V genes explain less than half of these, and the others have no known cause. For V, J and clone size, that table is used; D and trimming come from the DNA. Across this sample there are around 110,000 clones, with about four fifths seen only once. The ten largest clones add up to more than 1.5% of the sample.

Material: PBMCs. The TCR was taken from a woman younger than 30 in good health and CMV-seronegative. Recombination joined TRBV30 with TRBJ2-2, and 8 junctional nucleotides match TRBD2. The CDR3 here reads CAWSYSGEPNTGELFF. The DNA is TGTGCCTGGAGTTATAGCGGGGAACCCAACACCGGGGAGCTGTTTTTT.